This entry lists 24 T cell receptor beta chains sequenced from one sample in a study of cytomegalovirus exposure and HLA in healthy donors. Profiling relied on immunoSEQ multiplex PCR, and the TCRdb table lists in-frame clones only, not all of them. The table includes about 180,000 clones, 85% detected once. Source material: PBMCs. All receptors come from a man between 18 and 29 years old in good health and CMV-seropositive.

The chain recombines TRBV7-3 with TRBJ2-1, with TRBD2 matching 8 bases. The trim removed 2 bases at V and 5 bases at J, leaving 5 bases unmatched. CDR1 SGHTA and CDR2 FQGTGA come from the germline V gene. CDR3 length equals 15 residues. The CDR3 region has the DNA TGTGCCAGCAGCTTAGCGGGAGGTATCAACAATGAGCAGTTCTTC. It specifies CASSLAGGINNEQFF.

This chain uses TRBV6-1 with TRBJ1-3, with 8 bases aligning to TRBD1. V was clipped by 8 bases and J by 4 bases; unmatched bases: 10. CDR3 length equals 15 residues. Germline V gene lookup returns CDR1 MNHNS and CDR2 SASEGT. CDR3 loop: CASGEVWDRGNTIYF. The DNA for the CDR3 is TGTGCCAGCGGGGAGGTATGGGACAGGGGAAACACCATATATTTT.

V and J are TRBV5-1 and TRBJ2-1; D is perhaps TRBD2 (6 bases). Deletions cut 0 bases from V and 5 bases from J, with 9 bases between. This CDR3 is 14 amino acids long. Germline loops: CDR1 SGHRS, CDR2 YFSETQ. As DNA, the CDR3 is TGCGCCAGCAGCTTGGGGGGACTCGACAATGAGCAGTTCTTC. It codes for CASSLGGLDNEQFF.

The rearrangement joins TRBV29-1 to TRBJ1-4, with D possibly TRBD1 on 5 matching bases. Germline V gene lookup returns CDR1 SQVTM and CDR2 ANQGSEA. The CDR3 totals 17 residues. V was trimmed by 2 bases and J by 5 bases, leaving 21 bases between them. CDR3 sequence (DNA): TGCAGCGTTGAATCTTGGGGCGGAGTTGGGATCAATGAAAAACTGTTTTTT. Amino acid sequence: CSVESWGGVGINEKLFF.

CDR3 loop: CASSLELPGSSYEQYF. CDR3 bases: TGTGCCAGCAGCTTAGAGCTTCCGGGGTCCTCCTACGAGCAGTACTTC. The chain uses TRBV11-3 and TRBJ2-7; possible D gene TRBD2, 5 bases. In germline, CDR1 is SGHNT, CDR2 YENEEA. CDR3 size: 16 residues. V gave up 0 bases and J gave up 0 bases, with 12 bases separating them.

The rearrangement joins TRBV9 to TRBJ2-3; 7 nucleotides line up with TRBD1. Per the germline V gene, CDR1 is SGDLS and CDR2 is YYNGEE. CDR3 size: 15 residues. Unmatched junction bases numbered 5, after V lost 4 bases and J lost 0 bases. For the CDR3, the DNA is TGTGCCAGCAGCCTCGGGACAGCCAGCACAGATACGCAGTATTTT. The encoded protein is CASSLGTASTDTQYF. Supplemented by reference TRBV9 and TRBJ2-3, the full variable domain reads DSGVTQTPKHLITATGQRVTLRCSPRSGDLSVYWYQQSLDQGLQFLIQYYNGEERAKGNILERFSAQQFPDLHSELNLSSLELGDSALYFCASSLGTASTDTQYFGPGTRLTVL.

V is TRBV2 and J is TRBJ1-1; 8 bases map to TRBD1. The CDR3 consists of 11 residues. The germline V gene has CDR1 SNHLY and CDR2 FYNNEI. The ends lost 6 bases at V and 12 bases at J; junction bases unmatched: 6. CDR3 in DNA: TGTGCCAGCAGCGGTGGGACAGGTACTTTCTTT. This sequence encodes CASSGGTGTFF.

This CDR3 reads CASSHTGLTYEQYF. For the CDR3, the DNA is TGTGCCAGCAGCCATACAGGGCTGACCTACGAGCAGTACTTC. The chain joins TRBV5-6 to TRBJ2-7; possible D gene TRBD1, 6 bases. Trimming removed 4 bases from V and 2 bases from J, with 13 bases in between. Germline CDR1 and CDR2: SGHDT and YYEEEE. This CDR3 region has 14 residues. The full variable domain, rest sourced from reference TRBV5-6 and TRBJ2-7, is DAGVTQSPTHLIKTRGQQVTLRCSPKSGHDTVSWYQQALGQGPQFIFQYYEEEERQRGNFPDRFSGHQFPNYSSELNVNALLLGDSALYLCASSHTGLTYEQYFGPGTRLTVT.

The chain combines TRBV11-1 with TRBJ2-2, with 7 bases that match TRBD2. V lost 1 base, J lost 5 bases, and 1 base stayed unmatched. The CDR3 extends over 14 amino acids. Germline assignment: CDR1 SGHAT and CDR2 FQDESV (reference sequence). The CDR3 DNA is TGTGCCAGCAGCTTAGGGCGGGAGACCGGGGAGCTGTTTTTT. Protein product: CASSLGRETGELFF.

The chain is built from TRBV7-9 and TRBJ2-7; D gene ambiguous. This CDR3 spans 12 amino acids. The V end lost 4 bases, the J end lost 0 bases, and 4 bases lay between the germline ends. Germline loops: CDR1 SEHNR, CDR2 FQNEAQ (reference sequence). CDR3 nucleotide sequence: TGTGCCAGCAGCTACAACTCCTACGAGCAGTACTTC. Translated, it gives CASSYNSYEQYF.

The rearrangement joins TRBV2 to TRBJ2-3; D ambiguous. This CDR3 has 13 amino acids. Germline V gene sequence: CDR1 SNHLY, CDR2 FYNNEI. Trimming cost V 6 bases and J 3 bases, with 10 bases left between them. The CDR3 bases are TGTGCCAGCAGGAGCCCACTTACAGATACGCAGTATTTT. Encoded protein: CASRSPLTDTQYF.

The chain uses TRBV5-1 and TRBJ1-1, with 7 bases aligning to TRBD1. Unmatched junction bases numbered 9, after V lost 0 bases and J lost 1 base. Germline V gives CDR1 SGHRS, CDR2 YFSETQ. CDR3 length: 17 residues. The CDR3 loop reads CASSLAPLRGANTEAFF. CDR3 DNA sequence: TGCGCCAGCAGCTTGGCCCCTCTCAGGGGGGCGAACACTGAAGCTTTCTTT. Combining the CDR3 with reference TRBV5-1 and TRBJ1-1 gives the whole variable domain KAGVTQTPRYLIKTRGQQVTLSCSPISGHRSVSWYQQTPGQGLQFLFEYFSETQRNKGNFPGRFSGRQFSNSRSEMNVSTLELGDSALYLCASSLAPLRGANTEAFFGQGTRLTVV.

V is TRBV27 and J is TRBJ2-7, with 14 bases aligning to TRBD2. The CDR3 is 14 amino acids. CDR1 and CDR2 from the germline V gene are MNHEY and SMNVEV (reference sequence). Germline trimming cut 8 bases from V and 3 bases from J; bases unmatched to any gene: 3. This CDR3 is CASRGLAGGYEQYF. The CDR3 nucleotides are TGTGCCAGCCGAGGACTAGCGGGAGGCTACGAGCAGTACTTC.

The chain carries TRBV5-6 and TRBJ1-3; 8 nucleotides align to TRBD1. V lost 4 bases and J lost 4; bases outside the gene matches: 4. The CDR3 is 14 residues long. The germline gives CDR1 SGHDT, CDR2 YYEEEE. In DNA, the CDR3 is TGTGCCAGCAGCCGGTGGACAGGGGGAAACACCATATATTTT. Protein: CASSRWTGGNTIYF. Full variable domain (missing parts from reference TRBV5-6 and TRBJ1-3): DAGVTQSPTHLIKTRGQQVTLRCSPKSGHDTVSWYQQALGQGPQFIFQYYEEEERQRGNFPDRFSGHQFPNYSSELNVNALLLGDSALYLCASSRWTGGNTIYFGEGSWLTVV.

CDR3 residues: CASGLVEGLYNTGELFF. CDR3 bases: TGTGCTAGTGGTTTGGTAGAGGGTCTATACAACACCGGGGAGCTGTTTTTT. The rearrangement joins TRBV12-5 to TRBJ2-2, with a weak D call TRBD2 (5 bases). The germline V gene has CDR1 LGHNT and CDR2 FRNRAP. The CDR3 runs 17 residues. Trimming took 0 bases from V and 2 from J, leaving 13 bases between them.

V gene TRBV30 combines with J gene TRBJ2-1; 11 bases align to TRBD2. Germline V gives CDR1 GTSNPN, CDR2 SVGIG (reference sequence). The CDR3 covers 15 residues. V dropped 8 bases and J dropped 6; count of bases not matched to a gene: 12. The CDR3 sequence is CAGTFTSGSVNEQFF. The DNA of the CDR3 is TGTGCCGGCACGTTTACTAGCGGGAGTGTCAATGAGCAGTTCTTC. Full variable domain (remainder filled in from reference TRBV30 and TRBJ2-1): SQTIHQWPATLVQPVGSPLSLECTVEGTSNPNLYWYRQAAGRGLQLLFYSVGIGQISSEVPQNLSASRPQDRQFILSSKKLLLSDSGFYLCAGTFTSGSVNEQFFGPGTRLTVL.

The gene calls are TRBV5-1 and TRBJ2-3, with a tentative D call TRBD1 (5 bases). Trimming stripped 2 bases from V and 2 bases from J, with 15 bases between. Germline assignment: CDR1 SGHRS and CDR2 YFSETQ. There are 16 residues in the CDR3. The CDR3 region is CASSFPLGRVTDTQYF. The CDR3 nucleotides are TGCGCCAGCAGCTTTCCTTTGGGCAGGGTCACAGATACGCAGTATTTT.

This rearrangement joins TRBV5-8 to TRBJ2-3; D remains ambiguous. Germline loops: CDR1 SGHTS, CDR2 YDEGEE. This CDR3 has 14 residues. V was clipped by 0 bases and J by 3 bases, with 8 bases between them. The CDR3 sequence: CASSLDARTDTQYF. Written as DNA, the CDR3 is TGTGCCAGCAGCTTGGACGCCAGGACAGATACGCAGTATTTT.

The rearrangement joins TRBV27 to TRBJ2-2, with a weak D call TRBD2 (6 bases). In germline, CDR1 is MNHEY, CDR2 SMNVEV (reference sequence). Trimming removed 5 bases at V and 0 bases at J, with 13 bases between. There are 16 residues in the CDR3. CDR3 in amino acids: CASSGRTPTNTGELFF. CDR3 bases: TGTGCCAGCAGTGGGAGGACTCCTACGAACACCGGGGAGCTGTTTTTT.

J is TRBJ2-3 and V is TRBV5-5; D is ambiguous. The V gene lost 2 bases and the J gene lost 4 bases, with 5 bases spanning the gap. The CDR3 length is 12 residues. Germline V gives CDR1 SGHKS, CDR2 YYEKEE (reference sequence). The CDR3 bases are TGTGCCAGCAGCTTCTTCCCAGATACGCAGTATTTT. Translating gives CASSFFPDTQYF.

CDR3 in DNA: TGTGCCACCGGACTAGCGGGAGCGTACGGGGAGCTGTTTTTT. Its translation is CATGLAGAYGELFF. The chain carries TRBV30 and TRBJ2-2; 13 bases map to TRBD2. Germline lookup yields CDR1 GTSNPN and CDR2 SVGIG (reference sequence). The CDR3 totals 14 residues. Trimming at V came to 8 bases and at J to 7 bases, leaving 7 bases not matched to a gene.

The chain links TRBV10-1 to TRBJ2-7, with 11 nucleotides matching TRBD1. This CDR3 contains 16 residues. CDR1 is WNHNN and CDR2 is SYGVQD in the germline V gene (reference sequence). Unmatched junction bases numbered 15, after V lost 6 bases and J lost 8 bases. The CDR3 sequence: CASRLVWTGGFLKQYF. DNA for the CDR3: TGCGCCAGCAGGCTTGTTTGGACAGGGGGCTTTTTGAAGCAGTACTTC.

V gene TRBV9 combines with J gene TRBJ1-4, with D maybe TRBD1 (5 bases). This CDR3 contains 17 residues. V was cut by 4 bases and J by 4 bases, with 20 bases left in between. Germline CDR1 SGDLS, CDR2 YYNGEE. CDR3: CASSPHGGGVLNEKLFF. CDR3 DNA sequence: TGTGCCAGCAGCCCCCATGGGGGAGGGGTCCTTAATGAAAAACTGTTTTTT.

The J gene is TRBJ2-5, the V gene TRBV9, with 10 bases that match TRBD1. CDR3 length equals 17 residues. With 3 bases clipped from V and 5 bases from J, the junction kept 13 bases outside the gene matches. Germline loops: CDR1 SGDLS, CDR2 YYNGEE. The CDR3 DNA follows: TGTGCCAGCAGCGCTTCCCCCCGGGACAGGGGTGGGGAGACCCAGTACTTC. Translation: CASSASPRDRGGETQYF.